These 10 T cell receptor beta chains share one sample of origin, sequenced in a study of blood T cell dynamics during melanoma immunotherapy. The assay was immunoSEQ multiplex PCR, and TCRdb's table has in-frame clones only and misses some. The sample has some 6,700 clones; roughly 84% are singletons. The time point was: week 3, after first cycle of checkpoint inhibitor. This specimen consisted of blood, obtained from a patient treated with checkpoint blockade. The receptors shown here come from a human donor with melanoma. Some clones in this sample may be carry-over from other donors' samples.

The chain recombines TRBV13 with TRBJ1-1; D call uncertain. The CDR3 extends over 15 amino acids. Germline CDR1 and CDR2: PRHDT and FYEKMQ (reference sequence). Trimming stripped 5 bases from V and 2 bases from J, with 15 bases between. This CDR3 is CASSHRGGVNTEAFF. In DNA, the CDR3 is TGTGCCAGCAGCCACCGAGGTGGGGTCAACACTGAAGCTTTCTTT.

The chain employs TRBV7-6 and TRBJ1-2, with D tentatively TRBD1 (6 bases). The CDR3 is 15 residues long. The ends were cut back, 0 bases at V and 3 bases at J, with 11 bases in the middle. Germline loops: CDR1 SGHVS, CDR2 FNYEAQ. Written as DNA, the CDR3 is TGTGCCAGCAGCTTAGCGCCGGGGGCTGACTATGGCTACACCTTC. It is translated as CASSLAPGADYGYTF.

The chain is built from TRBV6-5 and TRBJ2-7; 13 bases line up with TRBD2. The trim removed 0 bases at V and 6 bases at J, leaving 5 bases unmatched. The CDR3 consists of 16 residues. From germline, CDR1 is MNHEY and CDR2 SVGAGI. CDR3: CASSYSGLAGRIEQYF. DNA of the CDR3: TGTGCCAGCAGTTACTCGGGACTAGCGGGAAGGATCGAGCAGTACTTC.

The chain combines TRBV5-8 with TRBJ2-5, with 12 bases aligning to TRBD1. Germline CDR1 reads SGHTS; CDR2 reads YDEGEE. The CDR3 has 17 residues. Trimming cost V 3 bases and J 9 bases; bases outside gene matches: 15. CDR3 in DNA: TGTGCCAGCAGCTCTCGTCCCGGGACAGGGGGCGTATGGGCCCAGTACTTC. Protein product: CASSSRPGTGGVWAQYF. The full variable domain, its missing parts supplied by reference TRBV5-8 and TRBJ2-5, is EAGVTQSPTHLIKTRGQQATLRCSPISGHTSVYWYQQALGLGLQFLLWYDEGEERNRGNFPPRFSGRQFPNYSSELNVNALELEDSALYLCASSSRPGTGGVWAQYFGPGTRLLVL.

The J gene is TRBJ2-4, the V gene TRBV4-2, with 12 nucleotides matching TRBD1. This CDR3 region has 16 residues. From germline, CDR1 is LGHNA and CDR2 YNFKEQ. Trimming cost V 3 bases and J 3 bases; bases outside gene matches: 3. The CDR3 bases are TGTGCCAGCAGCCAGGGACAGGGGGCGGGCAAAAACATTCAGTACTTC. Amino acids: CASSQGQGAGKNIQYF.

CDR3 bases: TGTGCCAGCAGAATACCGGGACAGAAGGTTGGCTACACCTTC. It codes for CASRIPGQKVGYTF. J is TRBJ1-2 and V is TRBV6-1; 7 nucleotides align to TRBD1. The CDR3 is 14 residues long. Germline loops: CDR1 MNHNS, CDR2 SASEGT. V lost 6 bases and J lost 7; bases outside the gene matches: 11.

The rearrangement links TRBV7-3 to TRBJ2-3; TRBD2 matches at 11 bases. Trimming removed 3 bases from V and 3 bases from J; junction bases left unmatched: 5. Per the germline V gene, CDR1 is SGHTA and CDR2 is FQGTGA. CDR3 size: 16 residues. The CDR3 sequence is CASSFSGGAATDTQYF. CDR3 DNA sequence: TGTGCCAGCAGCTTTAGCGGGGGGGCCGCGACAGATACGCAGTATTTT.

This chain connects TRBV28 to TRBJ2-2; D may be TRBD1 or TRBD2 (6 bases each). The CDR3 covers 14 residues. Germline CDR1 and CDR2: MDHEN and SYDVKM. Trimming shortened V by 7 bases and J by 1 base, and 10 bases separated the two germline ends. The CDR3 sequence is CASIGGQNTGELFF. The CDR3 coding sequence is TGTGCCAGCATCGGGGGACAGAACACCGGGGAGCTGTTTTTT.

This rearrangement joins TRBV7-2 to TRBJ1-2, with 8 bases identical to TRBD1. Germline assignment: CDR1 SGHTA and CDR2 FQGNSA. The CDR3 has 16 residues. Trimming took 1 base from V and 4 from J; bases not matched to a gene: 8. The CDR3 reads CASSLGSGGAGYGYTF. The CDR3 bases are TGTGCCAGCAGCTTAGGGTCAGGGGGCGCAGGCTATGGCTACACCTTC.

The chain uses TRBV7-6 and TRBJ2-5; D not resolved. CDR3 size: 14 residues. V was cut by 0 bases and J by 4 bases, with 9 bases left in between. Germline CDR1 reads SGHVS; CDR2 reads FNYEAQ. CDR3 sequence: CASSLAGARETQYF. The CDR3 DNA is TGTGCCAGCAGCTTAGCCGGAGCGAGAGAGACCCAGTACTTC.